This entry is about one T cell receptor beta chain. The data were produced by immunoSEQ multiplex PCR, yet TCRdb's version contains in-frame clones alone and is incomplete. Counted here are tens of thousands of clones, 85% to 95% occurring once; the ten biggest clones make up roughly 0.42%. Any history of autoimmune disease or systemic immunosuppression disqualified patients. The data derive from a study of OX40 agonist ivuxolimab in advanced cancers. V was clipped by 4 bases and J by 6 bases, with 11 bases between them. The CDR3 runs 12 residues. Germline CDR1 SGDLS, CDR2 YYNGEE. The starting material was CD4+ or CD8+ T cells sorted from blood, obtained in a trial of the OX40 agonist ivuxolimab. The receptor was derived from an adult with an advanced solid tumor such as melanoma, head and neck, liver or kidney cancer. J is TRBJ2-7 and V is TRBV9, with D tentatively TRBD2 (7 bases). The CDR3 here is CASSMRGGEQYF. CDR3 in DNA: TGTGCCAGCAGCATGAGGGGGGGCGAGCAGTACTTC.